Listed here are 8 T cell receptor beta chains from one sample, sequenced in a study of T cells in Graves' hyperthyroidism and ophthalmopathy. Researchers took RNA transcripts and amplified the TCR beta CDR3 regions from them. Researchers ran a first-round RT-PCR on the TCR CDR3 using the HTBI primer set. TCRdb reprocessed the multiplex PCR reads with MiXCR, giving one entry per CDR3 protein. The table includes around 430,000 distinct CDR3 sequences, more than 13% detected once. The sample taken for sequencing was blood. These receptors were obtained from a young woman with Graves' hyperthyroidism.

This clonotype has a handful of counts. The chain joins TRBV20-1 to TRBJ2-5; 10 bases align to TRBD2. The CDR3 is 15 residues long. CDR1 is DFQATT, CDR2 SNEGSKA, per germline (reference sequence). J gave up 2 bases and V 2 bases, and 5 bases lay outside the gene matches. CDR3 amino acids: CSARSLAGGQETQYF. CDR3 coding DNA: TGCAGTGCTAGATCCTTAGCGGGAGGACAAGAGACCCAGTACTTC.

This clonotype was observed at least ten times. The chain couples TRBV18 to TRBJ1-1, with 7 bases identical to TRBD1. The CDR3 runs 17 residues. V dropped 6 bases and J dropped 0; count of bases not matched to a gene: 13. Germline V gene lookup returns CDR1 KGHSH and CDR2 LQKENI. This chain's CDR3 is CASSRQGGRPMNTEAFF. CDR3 bases: TGTGCCAGCTCCCGACAGGGTGGACGCCCCATGAACACTGAAGCTTTCTTT.

The chain recombines TRBV5-8 with TRBJ2-5; D remains ambiguous. CDR1 is SGHTS, CDR2 YDEGEE, per germline. Between the trimmed V and J ends, which lost 1 base and 9 bases, there was a span of 16 bases. The CDR3 length is 14 residues. The CDR3 region has the DNA TGTGCCAGCAGCTTGTTAGTAGATTCCAAGTCCCAGTACTTC. Translation gives CASSLLVDSKSQYF. The whole variable domain, filled in from reference TRBV5-8 and TRBJ2-5, reads EAGVTQSPTHLIKTRGQQATLRCSPISGHTSVYWYQQALGLGLQFLLWYDEGEERNRGNFPPRFSGRQFPNYSSELNVNALELEDSALYLCASSLLVDSKSQYFGPGTRLLVL.

This clonotype turned up a few times. V gene TRBV20-1 combines with J gene TRBJ1-1; TRBD1 matches 12 bases. Per germline, CDR1 DFQATT and CDR2 SNEGSKA (reference sequence). This CDR3 is built from 14 residues. V shed 6 bases and J 7 bases; nucleotides not matched to a gene: 9. The DNA of the CDR3 is TGCAGTGCCGGGGACAGGGGGCGTGGGGGTGAAGCTTTCTTT. This gives the protein CSAGDRGRGGEAFF.

This clonotype was seen at least ten times. The genes are TRBV3-1 and TRBJ1-1, with D possibly being TRBD1 (5 bases). Germline V gene lookup returns CDR1 LGHDT and CDR2 YNNKEL (reference sequence). There are 16 residues in the CDR3. Trimming removed 1 base from V and 0 bases from J, with 12 bases in between. DNA of the CDR3: TGTGCCAGCAGCCAAGTGAGCGCAGGGATGAACACTGAAGCTTTCTTT. This encodes CASSQVSAGMNTEAFF.

In its sample, this clonotype was seen many times. The J gene is TRBJ1-5, the V gene TRBV6-1, with D perhaps TRBD1 (6 bases). In germline, CDR1 is MNHNS, CDR2 SASEGT. V lost 3 bases and J lost 0, with 12 bases in between. This CDR3 is 16 amino acids long. CDR3 sequence reads: CASSEGAPYSNQPQHF. As DNA, the CDR3 is TGTGCCAGCAGTGAGGGGGCACCTTATAGCAATCAGCCCCAGCATTTT.

There are a few counts of this clonotype. The chain recombines TRBV15 with TRBJ2-1, with a possible D match to TRBD1 (6 bases). Germline CDR1 reads LNHNV; CDR2 reads YYDKDF (reference sequence). V lost 7 bases, J lost 3 bases, and 16 bases lay in between. This CDR3 region has 15 residues. CDR3 bases: TGTGCCACCAACGCGCCAAGGACAGTCTACAATGAGCAGTTCTTC. Translating it yields CATNAPRTVYNEQFF. The whole variable domain, filled in from reference TRBV15 and TRBJ2-1, reads DAMVIQNPRYQVTQFGKPVTLSCSQTLNHNVMYWYQQKSSQAPKLLFHYYDKDFNNEADTPDNFQSRRPNTSFCFLDIRSPGLGDTAMYLCATNAPRTVYNEQFFGPGTRLTVL.

As regards this clonotype: At one of its ends the junction is not consistent with the germline gene, which may arise from a read error. The gene calls are TRBV7-2 and TRBJ2-5, with D possibly being TRBD2 (6 bases). Germline loops: CDR1 SGHTA, CDR2 FQGNSA. The CDR3 spans 13 residues. The CDR3 spells CASSFTSLETQYF. DNA of the CDR3: TGCGCCAGCAGCTTTACTAGCCTTGAGACCCAGTACTTC. Variable domain in full (rest from reference TRBV7-2 and TRBJ2-5): GAGVSQSPSNKVTEKGKDVELRCDPISGHTALYWYRQSLGQGLEFLIYFQGNSAPDKSGLPSDRFSAERTGGSVSTLTIQRTQQEDSAVYLCASSFTSLETQYFGPGTRLLVL.